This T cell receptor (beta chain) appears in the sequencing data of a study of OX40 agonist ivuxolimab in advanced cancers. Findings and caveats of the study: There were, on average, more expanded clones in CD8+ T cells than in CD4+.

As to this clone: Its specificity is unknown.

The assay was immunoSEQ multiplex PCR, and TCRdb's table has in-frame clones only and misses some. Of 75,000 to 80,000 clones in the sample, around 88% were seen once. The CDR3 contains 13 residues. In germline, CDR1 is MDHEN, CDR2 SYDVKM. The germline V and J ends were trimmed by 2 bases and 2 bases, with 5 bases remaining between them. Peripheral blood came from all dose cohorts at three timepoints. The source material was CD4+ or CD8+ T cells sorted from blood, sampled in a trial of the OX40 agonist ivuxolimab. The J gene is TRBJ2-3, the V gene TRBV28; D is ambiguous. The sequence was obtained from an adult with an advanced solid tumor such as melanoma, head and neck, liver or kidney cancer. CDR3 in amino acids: CASSLKLTDTQYF. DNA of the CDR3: TGTGCCAGCAGTTTAAAACTCACAGATACGCAGTATTTT.